This T cell receptor beta chain was obtained from a study of molecular identifiers for immune sequencing clone quantification. TCRdb redid the calling of the PCR reads with MiXCR, one entry per CDR3 protein. The sample yields 400,000 to 600,000 distinct CDR3 sequences, about 20% seen once. This clonotype was picked up a small number of times. The V gene's germline CDR1 is DFQATT and CDR2 SNEGSKA (reference sequence). This CDR3 is 14 amino acids long. Between the trimmed V and J ends, which lost 1 base and 0 bases, there was a span of 8 bases. The chain carries TRBV20-1 and TRBJ2-3; D is ambiguous. This clonotype originated in a human donor in good health. Some libraries in this study had Jurkat cell RNA spiked in. Material: naive CD8+ T cells from blood, with Jurkat cell RNA spiked in. Regarding subset: FACS-sorted CD8+CD4-CCR7+CD45RA+ naive T cells. The DNA of the CDR3 is TGCAGTGCTAGAGCGGTACCTAGCACAGATACGCAGTATTTT. This gives the protein CSARAVPSTDTQYF.